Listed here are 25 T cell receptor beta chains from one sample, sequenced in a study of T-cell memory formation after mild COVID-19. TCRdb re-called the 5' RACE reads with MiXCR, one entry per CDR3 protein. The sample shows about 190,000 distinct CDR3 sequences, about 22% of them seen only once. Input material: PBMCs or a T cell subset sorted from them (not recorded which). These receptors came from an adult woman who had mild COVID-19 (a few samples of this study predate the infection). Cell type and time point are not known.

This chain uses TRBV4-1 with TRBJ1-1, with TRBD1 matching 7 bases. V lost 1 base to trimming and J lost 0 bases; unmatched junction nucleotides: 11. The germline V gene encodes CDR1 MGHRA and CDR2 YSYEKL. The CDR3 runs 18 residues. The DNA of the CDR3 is TGCGCCAGCAGCCAAGGATACCGGGACAGTGTCATGAACACTGAAGCTTTCTTT. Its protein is CASSQGYRDSVMNTEAFF.

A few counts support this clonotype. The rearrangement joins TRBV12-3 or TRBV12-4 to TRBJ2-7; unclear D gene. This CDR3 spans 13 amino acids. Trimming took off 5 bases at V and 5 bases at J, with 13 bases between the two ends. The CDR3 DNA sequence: TGTGCCAGCAGTCCCCCGGATAGGGACGAGCAGTACTTC. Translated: CASSPPDRDEQYF.

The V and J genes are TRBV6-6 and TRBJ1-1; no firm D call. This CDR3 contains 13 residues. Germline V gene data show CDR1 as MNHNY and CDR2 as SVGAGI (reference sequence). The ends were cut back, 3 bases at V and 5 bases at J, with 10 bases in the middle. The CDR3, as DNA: TGTGCCAGCAGTTATGCCCCGGGGACTGAAGCTTTCTTT. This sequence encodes CASSYAPGTEAFF.

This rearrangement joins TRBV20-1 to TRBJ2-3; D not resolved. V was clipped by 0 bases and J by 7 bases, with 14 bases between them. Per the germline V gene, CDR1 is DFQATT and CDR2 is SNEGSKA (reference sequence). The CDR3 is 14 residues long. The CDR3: CSARDVSAAYTQYF. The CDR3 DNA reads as TGCAGTGCTAGAGACGTGTCGGCTGCCTATACGCAGTATTTT.

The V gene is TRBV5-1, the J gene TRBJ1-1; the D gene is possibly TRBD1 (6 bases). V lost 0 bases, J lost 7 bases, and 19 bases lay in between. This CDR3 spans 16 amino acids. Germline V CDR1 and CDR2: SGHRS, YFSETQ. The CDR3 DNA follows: TGCGCCAGCAGCTTGGGCAACAGGGAGGAATGGGGTGAAGCTTTCTTT. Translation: CASSLGNREEWGEAFF.

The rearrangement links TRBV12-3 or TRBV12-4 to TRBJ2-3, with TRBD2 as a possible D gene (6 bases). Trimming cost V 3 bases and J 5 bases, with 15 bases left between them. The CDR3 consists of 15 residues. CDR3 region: CASSFGGEGKDTQYF. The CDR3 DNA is TGTGCCAGCAGTTTCGGGGGTGAGGGCAAAGATACGCAGTATTTT.

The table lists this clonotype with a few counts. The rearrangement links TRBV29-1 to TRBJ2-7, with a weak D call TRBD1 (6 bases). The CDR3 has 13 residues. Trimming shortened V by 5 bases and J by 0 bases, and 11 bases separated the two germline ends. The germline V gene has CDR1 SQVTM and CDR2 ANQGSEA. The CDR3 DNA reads TGCAGCGTTCGAAGGGGGAGCTCCTACGAGCAGTACTTC. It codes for CSVRRGSSYEQYF.

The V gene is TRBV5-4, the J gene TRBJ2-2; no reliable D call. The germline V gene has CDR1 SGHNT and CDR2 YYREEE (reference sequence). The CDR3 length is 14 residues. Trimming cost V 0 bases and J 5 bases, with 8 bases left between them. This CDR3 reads CASSLGLPTGELFF. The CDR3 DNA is TGTGCCAGCAGCTTGGGACTCCCTACCGGGGAGCTGTTTTTT.

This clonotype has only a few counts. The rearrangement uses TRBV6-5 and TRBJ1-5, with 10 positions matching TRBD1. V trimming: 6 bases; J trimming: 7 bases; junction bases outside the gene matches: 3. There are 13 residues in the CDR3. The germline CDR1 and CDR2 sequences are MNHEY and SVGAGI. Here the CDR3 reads CASSWTGGQPQHF. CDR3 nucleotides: TGTGCCAGCAGCTGGACAGGGGGACAGCCCCAGCATTTT.

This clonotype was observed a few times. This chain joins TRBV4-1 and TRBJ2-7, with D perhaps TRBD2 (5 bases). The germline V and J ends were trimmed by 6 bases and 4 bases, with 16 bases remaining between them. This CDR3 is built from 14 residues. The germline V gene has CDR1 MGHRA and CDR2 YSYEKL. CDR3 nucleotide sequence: TGCGCCAGCAGGCCCGGGATCAATGGGTACGAGCAGTACTTC. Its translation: CASRPGINGYEQYF.

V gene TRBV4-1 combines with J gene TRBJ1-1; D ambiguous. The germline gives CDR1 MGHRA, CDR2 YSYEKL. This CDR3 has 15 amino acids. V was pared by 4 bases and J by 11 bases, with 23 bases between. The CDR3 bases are TGCGCCAGCAGCCTAACACCCGGCCCGCTTTCAGAGGCTTTCTTT. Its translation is CASSLTPGPLSEAFF.

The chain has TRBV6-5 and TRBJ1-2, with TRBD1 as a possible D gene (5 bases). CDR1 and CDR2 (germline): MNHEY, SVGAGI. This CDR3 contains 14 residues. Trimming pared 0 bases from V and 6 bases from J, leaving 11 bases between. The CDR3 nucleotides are TGTGCCAGCAGTTACTCGAGGAGAGGGGATGGCTACACCTTC. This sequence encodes CASSYSRRGDGYTF.

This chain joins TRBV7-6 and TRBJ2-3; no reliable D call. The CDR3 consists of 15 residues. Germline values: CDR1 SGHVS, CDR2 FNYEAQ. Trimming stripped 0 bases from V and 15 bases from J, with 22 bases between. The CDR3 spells CASSLAREQLSAQYF. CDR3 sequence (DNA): TGTGCCAGCAGCTTAGCGAGAGAGCAGCTTTCTGCCCAATATTTT.

The CDR3: CASSLASNYGYTF. The CDR3 DNA is TGTGCCAGCAGCTTAGCTTCTAACTATGGCTACACCTTC. The chain recombines TRBV7-8 with TRBJ1-2; D unresolved. This CDR3 contains 13 residues. Trimming pared 0 bases from V and 0 bases from J, leaving 2 bases between. Per germline, CDR1 SGHVS and CDR2 FQNEAQ.

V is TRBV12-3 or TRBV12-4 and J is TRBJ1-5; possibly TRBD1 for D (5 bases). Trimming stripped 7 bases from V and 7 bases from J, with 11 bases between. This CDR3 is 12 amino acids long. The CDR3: CASTPGGQPQHF. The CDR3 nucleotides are TGTGCCAGCACCCCGGGGGGACAGCCCCAGCATTTT.

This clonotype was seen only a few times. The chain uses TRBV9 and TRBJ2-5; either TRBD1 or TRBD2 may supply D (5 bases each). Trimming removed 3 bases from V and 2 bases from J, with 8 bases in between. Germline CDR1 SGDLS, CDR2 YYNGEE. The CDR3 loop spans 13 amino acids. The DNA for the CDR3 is TGTGCCAGCAGCGGGGGGTTGCAAGAGACCCAGTACTTC. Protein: CASSGGLQETQYF.

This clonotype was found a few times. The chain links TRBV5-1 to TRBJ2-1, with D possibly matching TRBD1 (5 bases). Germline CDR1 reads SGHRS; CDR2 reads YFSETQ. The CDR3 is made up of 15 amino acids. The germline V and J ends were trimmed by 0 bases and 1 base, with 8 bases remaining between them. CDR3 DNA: TGCGCCAGCAGCTTGGTCTACAGGTCCTACAATGAGCAGTTCTTC. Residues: CASSLVYRSYNEQFF.

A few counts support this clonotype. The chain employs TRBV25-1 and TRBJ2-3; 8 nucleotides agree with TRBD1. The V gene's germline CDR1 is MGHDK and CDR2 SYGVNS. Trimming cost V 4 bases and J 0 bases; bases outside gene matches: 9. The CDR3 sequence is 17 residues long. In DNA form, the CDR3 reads TGTGCCAGCAGTGCCATTCCCAGGGGGCTTAGCACAGATACGCAGTATTTT. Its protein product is CASSAIPRGLSTDTQYF.

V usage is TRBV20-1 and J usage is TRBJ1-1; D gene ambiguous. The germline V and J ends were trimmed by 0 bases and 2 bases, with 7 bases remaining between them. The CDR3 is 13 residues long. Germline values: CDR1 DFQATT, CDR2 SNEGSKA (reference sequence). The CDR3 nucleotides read TGCAGTGCTAGAGAGCCGCCAAACACTGAAGCTTTCTTT. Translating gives CSAREPPNTEAFF.

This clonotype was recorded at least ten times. The DNA for the CDR3 is TGTGCCACCAGCAGCTCCTTAATCAGGGATGACTATGGCTACACCTTC. Translation: CATSSSLIRDDYGYTF. This chain uses TRBV15 with TRBJ1-2; TRBD1 might be the D (5 bases). The germline gives CDR1 LNHNV, CDR2 YYDKDF (reference sequence). This CDR3 comprises 16 residues. The V and J ends lost 3 bases and 3 bases respectively, with 17 bases between them.

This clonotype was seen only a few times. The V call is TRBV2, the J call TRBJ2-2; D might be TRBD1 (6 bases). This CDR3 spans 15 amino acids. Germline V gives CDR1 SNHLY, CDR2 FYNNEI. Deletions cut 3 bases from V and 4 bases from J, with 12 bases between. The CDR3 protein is CASSDRDTPTGELFF. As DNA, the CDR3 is TGTGCCAGCAGTGATCGGGACACCCCCACCGGGGAGCTGTTTTTT.

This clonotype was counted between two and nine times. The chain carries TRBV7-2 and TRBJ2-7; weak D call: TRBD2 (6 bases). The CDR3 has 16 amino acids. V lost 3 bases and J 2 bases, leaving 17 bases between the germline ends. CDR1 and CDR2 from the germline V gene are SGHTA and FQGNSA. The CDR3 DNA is TGTGCCAGCAGCTTTCAGGCCGGGCCGGGGGCCTACGAGCAGTACTTC. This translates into CASSFQAGPGAYEQYF.

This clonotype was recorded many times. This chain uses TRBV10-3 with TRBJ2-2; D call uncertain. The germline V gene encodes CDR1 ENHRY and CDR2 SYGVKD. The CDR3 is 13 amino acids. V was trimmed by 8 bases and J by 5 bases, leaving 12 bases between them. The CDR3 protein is CAIGTGETGELFF. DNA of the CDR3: TGTGCCATCGGCACGGGTGAAACCGGGGAGCTGTTTTTT.

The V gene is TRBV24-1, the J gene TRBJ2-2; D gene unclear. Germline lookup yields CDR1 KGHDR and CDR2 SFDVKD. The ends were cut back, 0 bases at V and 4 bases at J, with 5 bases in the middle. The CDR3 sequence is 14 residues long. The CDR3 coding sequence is TGTGCCACCAGTGATTTGGGTTCCACCGGGGAGCTGTTTTTT. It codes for CATSDLGSTGELFF.

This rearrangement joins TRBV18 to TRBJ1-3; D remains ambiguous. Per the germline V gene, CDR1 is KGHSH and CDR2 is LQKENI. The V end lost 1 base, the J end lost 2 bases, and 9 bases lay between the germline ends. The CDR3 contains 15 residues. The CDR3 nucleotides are TGTGCCAGCTCACCACAGGGAGGCGCTGGAAACACCATATATTTT. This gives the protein CASSPQGGAGNTIYF.